This passage covers 21 T cell receptor beta chains from one sample sequenced in a study of T-cell memory formation after mild COVID-19. TCRdb redid the calling of the 5' RACE reads with MiXCR, one entry per CDR3 protein. The sample has 250,000 or so distinct CDR3 sequences, approximately 19% seen once. Source material: PBMCs or a T cell subset sorted from them (not recorded which). The source is a man aged 18 to 30 who had mild COVID-19 (a few samples of this study predate the infection). Cell type and time point are not known.

This clonotype was detected only a few times. The chain is built from TRBV6-5 and TRBJ2-7, with 10 positions matching TRBD1. The CDR3 spans 14 residues. Germline CDR1 and CDR2: MNHEY and SVGAGI. V shed 8 bases, J shed 5 bases, and the junction held 9 bases outside the gene matches. The DNA for the CDR3 is TGTGCCAGCTCCCGGGACAGGGGAATTGACGAGCAGTACTTC. Its protein product is CASSRDRGIDEQYF.

This clonotype was seen more than once but under ten times. A junction end diverges from the germline sequence, so it may reflect a read error. The gene calls are TRBV7-7 and TRBJ2-2, with D maybe TRBD1 (5 bases). The CDR3 totals 15 residues. The V gene's germline CDR1 is SSHAT and CDR2 FNYEAQ (reference sequence). The DNA of the CDR3 is TGTGCTAGCAGCTTGAGACAGATGAACACCGGGGAGCTGTTTTTT. The encoded protein is CASSLRQMNTGELFF.

This clonotype was recorded at least ten times. This chain connects TRBV5-6 to TRBJ2-3; 10 positions agree with TRBD1. This CDR3 comprises 14 residues. Per the germline V gene, CDR1 is SGHDT and CDR2 is YYEEEE. The CDR3 protein is CAYSGTGDQDTQYF. For the CDR3, the DNA is TGTGCTTACTCCGGGACAGGGGATCAAGATACGCAGTATTTT.

The chain couples TRBV19 to TRBJ2-5, with TRBD1 identical over 10 bases. Per the germline V gene, CDR1 is LNHDA and CDR2 is SQIVND (reference sequence). J gave up 9 bases and V 5 bases, and 6 bases lay outside the gene matches. The CDR3 has 13 residues. The CDR3 here is CASSGQGVGAQYF. In DNA form, the CDR3 reads TGTGCCAGTAGTGGACAGGGGGTCGGGGCCCAGTACTTC.

The rearrangement uses TRBV6-2 or TRBV6-3 and TRBJ1-1; D unclear. CDR1 and CDR2 (germline): MNHEY, SVGEGT. Between the trimmed V and J ends, which lost 2 bases and 1 base, there was a span of 11 bases. This CDR3 has 15 amino acids. The chain's CDR3 is CASSYPLDGNTEAFF. The CDR3 bases are TGTGCCAGCAGTTACCCACTGGACGGGAACACTGAAGCTTTCTTT.

This rearrangement joins TRBV18 to TRBJ2-1, with 7 positions matching TRBD1. Germline CDR1 is KGHSH and CDR2 is LQKENI. The CDR3 contains 15 residues. V lost 5 bases, J lost 11 bases, and 15 bases stayed unmatched. The CDR3 region is CASSEGQIFSYKQFF. The CDR3 DNA reads as TGTGCCAGCTCAGAGGGACAGATTTTCTCCTACAAGCAGTTCTTC.

This clonotype appeared once. The chain employs TRBV7-6 and TRBJ2-1; weak D call: TRBD2 (7 bases). V was cut by 5 bases and J by 0 bases, with 20 bases left in between. Per the germline V gene, CDR1 is SGHVS and CDR2 is FNYEAQ. This CDR3 is 18 amino acids long. CDR3 region: CASSVLDPGGSSYNEQFF. The CDR3 nucleotides are TGTGCCAGCAGCGTCTTAGACCCGGGGGGCTCCTCCTACAATGAGCAGTTCTTC.

The J gene is TRBJ2-1, the V gene TRBV19, with D uncertain. The CDR3 contains 12 residues. Germline CDR1 and CDR2: LNHDA and SQIVND (reference sequence). Trimming pared 5 bases from V and 7 bases from J, leaving 9 bases between. DNA of the CDR3: TGTGCCAGTAGTCAAGACTGGAATGAGCAGTTCTTC. Protein sequence: CASSQDWNEQFF.

The J gene is TRBJ2-6, the V gene TRBV12-3 or TRBV12-4, with D perhaps TRBD2 (6 bases). Trimming left V 0 bases short and J 9 bases short, with 9 bases between. The CDR3 totals 14 residues. CDR3 region: CASSLARGINVLTF. CDR3 sequence (DNA): TGTGCCAGCAGTTTAGCACGGGGGATCAACGTCCTGACTTTC.

The chain couples TRBV5-1 to TRBJ1-6; TRBD1 is a possible D gene (5 bases). The V end lost 0 bases, the J end lost 8 bases, and 9 bases lay between the germline ends. This CDR3 spans 14 amino acids. Looked up from germline, CDR1 is SGHRS and CDR2 is YFSETQ. In DNA form, the CDR3 reads TGCGCCAGCAGCTTGGGGGGCCCTGATTCACCCCTCCACTTT. This translates into CASSLGGPDSPLHF.

At least ten counts were recorded for this clonotype. This chain joins TRBV11-2 and TRBJ2-7, with TRBD1 as a possible D gene (6 bases). The length of the CDR3 is 12 residues. V was cut by 5 bases and J by 2 bases, with 7 bases left in between. The germline CDR1 and CDR2 sequences are SGHAT and FQNNGV. The CDR3 bases are TGTGCCAGCAGCCCAGGGGCCTACGAGCAGTACGTC. Translated: CASSPGAYEQYV.

Points on this clonotype: A single base separates this from a much larger clone, so it may be a read error. The rearrangement joins TRBV20-1 to TRBJ2-3, with D hard to call. CDR3 length equals 14 residues. V dropped 4 bases and J dropped 0 bases, with 11 bases sitting between them. The germline V gene has CDR1 DFQATT and CDR2 SNEGSKA (reference sequence). CDR3 residues: CSATVFSSTDTQYF. The DNA for the CDR3 is TGCAGTGCTACCGTCTTCTCTAGCACAGATACGCAGTATTTT.

This clonotype showed up many times. The V and J genes are TRBV7-3 and TRBJ2-1; 10 bases agree with TRBD2. Germline assignment: CDR1 SGHTA and CDR2 FQGTGA. The CDR3 is 15 residues long. Germline trimming cut 3 bases from V and 4 bases from J; bases unmatched to any gene: 3. The CDR3 loop is CASSLGTSDYNEQFF. The CDR3 nucleotides read TGTGCCAGCAGCTTGGGGACTAGCGATTACAATGAGCAGTTCTTC.

The chain links TRBV23-1 to TRBJ2-2; D not certain. TRBV23-1 is assigned to the ORF class and has an uncertain function. V lost 10 bases, J lost 14 bases, and 23 bases lay in between. The CDR3 is made up of 13 amino acids. CDR3 coding DNA: TGCGCCAACGGATTACAGTCCTCGGAAGAACTGTTTTTT. Its protein product is CANGLQSSEELFF.

The chain recombines TRBV5-4 with TRBJ2-3, with 14 bases lining up with TRBD2. Looked up from germline, CDR1 is SGHNT and CDR2 is YYREEE (reference sequence). This CDR3 contains 16 residues. Unmatched junction bases numbered 7, after V lost 6 bases and J lost 4 bases. In nucleotides, the CDR3 is TGTGCCAGCATGGGTCGACTAGCGGGGGGGGCAGATACGCAGTATTTT. Residues: CASMGRLAGGADTQYF.

The V gene is TRBV24-1, the J gene TRBJ2-1, with no clear D. This CDR3 has 16 amino acids. Per the germline V gene, CDR1 is KGHDR and CDR2 is SFDVKD. Trimming cost V 5 bases and J 5 bases, with 18 bases left between them. The CDR3 DNA follows: TGTGCCACCAGTGCCCCGGATTCAATTCACCACAATGAGCAGTTCTTC. Translated, it gives CATSAPDSIHHNEQFF.

This clonotype was seen a few times. The gene calls are TRBV20-1 and TRBJ1-3; the D is unclear. In germline, CDR1 is DFQATT, CDR2 SNEGSKA (reference sequence). CDR3 size: 14 residues. V lost 1 base and J 4 bases, leaving 11 bases between the germline ends. DNA for the CDR3: TGCAGTGCTAGAGGGCAAGGGCGAGGAAACACCATATATTTT. As protein: CSARGQGRGNTIYF.

This clonotype has at least ten counts. The V gene is TRBV20-1, the J gene TRBJ1-3; maybe TRBD1 (6 bases). Germline-derived CDR1 and CDR2 are DFQATT and SNEGSKA (reference sequence). This CDR3 has 15 residues. Trimming removed 3 bases at V and 7 bases at J, with 19 bases between. The CDR3 region is CSASGTTGYWNTIYF. For the CDR3, the DNA is TGCAGTGCTAGCGGGACAACTGGATACTGGAACACCATATATTTT.

The chain is built from TRBV20-1 and TRBJ2-7; TRBD1 matches 7 bases. Germline V gene lookup returns CDR1 DFQATT and CDR2 SNEGSKA (reference sequence). Losses at the gene ends were 4 bases for V and 9 bases for J; bases not matched to a gene: 12. CDR3 length equals 13 residues. The CDR3 nucleotides are TGCAGTGCTACCCGGGACAGAAAAACGGGGCAGTACTTC. It encodes CSATRDRKTGQYF.

The rearrangement links TRBV10-3 to TRBJ1-5; weak D call: TRBD1 (6 bases). The CDR3 consists of 13 residues. Germline loops: CDR1 ENHRY, CDR2 SYGVKD. The V end was cut by 6 bases, the J end by 5 bases, with 11 bases between. The CDR3 is CAISRQEDQPQHF. DNA for the CDR3: TGTGCCATCAGCCGACAGGAGGATCAGCCCCAGCATTTT.

This clonotype was seen a few times. V is TRBV4-1 and J is TRBJ2-3; D may be TRBD1 or TRBD2 (5 bases each). The V end lost 0 bases, the J end lost 3 bases, and 19 bases lay between the germline ends. Germline V lookup: CDR1 MGHRA, CDR2 YSYEKL. The CDR3 has 18 amino acids. CDR3 sequence (DNA): TGCGCCAGCAGCCAAGAAGCGGACACAAACCCGGGTACAGATACGCAGTATTTT. Translation: CASSQEADTNPGTDTQYF.